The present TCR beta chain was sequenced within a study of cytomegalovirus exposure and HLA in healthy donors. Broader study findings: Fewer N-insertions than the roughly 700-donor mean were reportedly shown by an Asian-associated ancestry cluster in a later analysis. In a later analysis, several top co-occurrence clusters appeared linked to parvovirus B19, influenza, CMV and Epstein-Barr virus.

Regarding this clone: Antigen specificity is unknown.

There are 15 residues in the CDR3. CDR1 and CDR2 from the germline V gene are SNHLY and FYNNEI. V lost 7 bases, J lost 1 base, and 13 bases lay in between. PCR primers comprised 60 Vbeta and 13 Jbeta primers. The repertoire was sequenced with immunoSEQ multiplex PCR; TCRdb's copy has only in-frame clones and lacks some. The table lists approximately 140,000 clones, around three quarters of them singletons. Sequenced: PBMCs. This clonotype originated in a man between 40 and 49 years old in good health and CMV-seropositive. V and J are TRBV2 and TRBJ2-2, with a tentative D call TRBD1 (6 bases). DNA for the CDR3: TGTGCCAGCAAGGGGCTGACAGGGAACACCGGGGAGCTGTTTTTT. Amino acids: CASKGLTGNTGELFF.